This T cell receptor (beta chain) came from a study of blood T cell repertoires in COVID-19. Study background: Sources were T cells, B-cell-depleted T cells, or PBMCs; the material itself was cDNA or gDNA.

Cohort allocation depended upon clinical history that participants reported. Cohort 3 recovered donors had two negative PCRs, clearance, or symptom resolution. The assay was immunoSEQ multiplex PCR, and TCRdb's table has in-frame clones only and misses some. The sample has 170,000 or so clones, approximately 78% seen once. The CDR3 contains 15 residues. V lost 2 bases and J 4 bases, leaving 12 bases between the germline ends. The germline V gene has CDR1 SGHTA and CDR2 FQGNSA. Only a few counts were recorded for this clone. The source material was PBMCs or T cells enriched from blood (not recorded which). This TCR was recovered from a woman between 45 and 60 years old who had recovered from COVID-19. The rearrangement uses TRBV7-2 and TRBJ2-1; TRBD2 is a possible D gene (6 bases). CDR3 loop: CASSLSSGPYNEQFF. The CDR3, as DNA: TGTGCCAGCAGCTTATCGAGCGGGCCATACAATGAGCAGTTCTTC.